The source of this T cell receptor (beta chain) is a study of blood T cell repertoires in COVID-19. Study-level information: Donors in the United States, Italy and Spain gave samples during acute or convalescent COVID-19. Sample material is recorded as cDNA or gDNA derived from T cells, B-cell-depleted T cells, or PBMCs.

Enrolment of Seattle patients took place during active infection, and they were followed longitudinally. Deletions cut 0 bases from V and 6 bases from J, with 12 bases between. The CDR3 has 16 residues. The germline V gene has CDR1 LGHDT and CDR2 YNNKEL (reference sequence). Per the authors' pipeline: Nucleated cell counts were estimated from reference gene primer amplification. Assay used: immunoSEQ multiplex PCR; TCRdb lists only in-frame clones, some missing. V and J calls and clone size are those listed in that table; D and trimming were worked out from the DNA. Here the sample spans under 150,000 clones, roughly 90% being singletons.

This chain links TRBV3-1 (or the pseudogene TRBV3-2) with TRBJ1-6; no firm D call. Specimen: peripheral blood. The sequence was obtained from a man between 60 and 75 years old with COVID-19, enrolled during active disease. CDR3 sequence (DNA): TGTGCCAGCAGCCAAGACGCGGGCCCAAGTAATTCACCCCTCCACTTT. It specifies CASSQDAGPSNSPLHF.